Reported below is one T cell receptor beta chain. The antigen it binds to is not known. Within one base of it there is no much larger clone, and no base qualities were kept. This specimen belongs to a study of T cell responses to AZD1222 COVID-19 vaccine (TCRdb year 2021). Notes on the research overall: A total of 233 trial participants underwent TCR sequencing, of whom 207 received two doses of AZD1222 and 26 received two doses of the MenACWY control vaccine. Trial participants were enrolled into age subgroups of 18-55, 56-69 and 70-plus years, which contained around 140, 26 and 57 TCR-sequenced participants, respectively.

The CDR3 regions of human TCRbeta chains were subjected to immunosequencing. The original pipeline was this. Repertoire TCRs were matched against a reference library of SARS-CoV-2-specific TCRs generated with the MIRA antigen-specificity platform. Breadth was defined as the fraction of unique TCRs that were SARS-CoV-2-associated, and depth was defined as the fraction of total T cells that were SARS-CoV-2-associated. Using the MIRA data, every spike-specific TCR was mapped to the spike region that the TCR reacted to and assigned to either a CD4 or a CD8 class. Log10-transformed breadth and depth values were compared by one-way ANOVA with Sidak's multiple comparisons tests. TCRdb re-hosts the immuneACCESS table, in-frame sequences only. Its copies lack some clones; in the studies checked, an unresolved V gene accounts for under half of them, and the cause for the rest is not known. For V, J and clone size, that table is used; D and trimming come from the DNA. The sample records 150,000 to 200,000 clones, 88% of which are singletons. Around 26% of the sample is taken by the ten largest.

The CDR3 measures 14 amino acids from cysteine to phenylalanine. CDR3 DNA is the only sequence kept; it has 42 bases, read in frame from the first base. Trimming removed 5 bases from V and 3 bases from J, leaving 13 bases between the germline ends. For CDR1 and CDR2, the germline V gene lists MNHEY and SVGEGT. The time point label here, explained by the study, means: about 28 days (+/-7) after the second vaccine dose. AZD1222 recipients with second doses at about 4 weeks or about 12 weeks were pooled, because spike-specific TCR depth and breadth did not differ between schedules. The vaccinee samples were drawn from two UK trials, COV001 and COV002, one of which was a single-blind randomized controlled phase 2/3 trial testing AZD1222 (ChAdOx1 nCoV-19) in healthy adults. For TCRbeta chain sequencing, PBMC samples from trial participants were taken at day 0 and at day 28 after the second dose. General conclusions and limits of the study: Reportedly, close to half of the unique spike-specific TCRs recognized epitopes lying outside the regions that are mutated in the B.1.351 and B.1.1.7 variants. After two AZD1222 doses, spike-specific TCR breadth and depth were significantly higher than at day 0 and than in MenACWY recipients. Participants were mostly white British, with more females than males. The authors suggested clonal diversity may have been underestimated. CD4 TCRs associated with the vaccine covered the entire spike protein, and the dominant responses were in regions 160-218 and 743-854. Because no samples from the day 14 peak response were available, repertoires could be characterized only after the peak T cell response. The 56-69-year group was small, and its depth increase did not reach significance, likely because of low power. Conclusions about previously exposed vaccinees are limited, since just 6 or 7 AZD1222 recipients were seropositive for SARS-CoV-2 at baseline.

The TCR comes from an adult who received the AZD1222 COVID-19 vaccine. Material: peripheral blood, obtained 28 days after the second AZD1222 dose. The V gene is TRBV6-2 or TRBV6-3 and the J gene is TRBJ1-2, with a weak D call of TRBD1 (6 bases match). The CDR3 amino acid sequence is: CASSLGGAYYGYTF. The sequenced DNA is TGTGCCAGCAGTCTGGGGGGGGCGTACTATGGCTACACCTTC.